Below are 25 T cell receptor beta chains sequenced from a single sample in a study of early T cells in non-severe SARS-CoV-2 infection. One entry per CDR3 protein, called by TCRdb with MiXCR from the 5' RACE reads. The data contain tens of thousands of distinct CDR3 sequences, over 5% of them seen just once; the ten biggest clones take up under 5%. Sequencing was carried out using whole blood. All receptors derive from an adult who was a healthcare worker with PCR-confirmed SARS-CoV-2 infection or an uninfected control (not recorded which).

At least ten counts were recorded for this clonotype. This rearrangement joins TRBV20-1 to TRBJ2-1; possible D gene TRBD2, 5 bases. The CDR3 sequence is 16 residues long. Germline-derived CDR1 and CDR2 are DFQATT and SNEGSKA (reference sequence). V was cut by 6 bases and J by 0 bases, with 18 bases left in between. In nucleotides, the CDR3 is TGCAGTGCGGAGGAAAGAACAAGGAGCTCCTACAATGAGCAGTTCTTC. Its translation is CSAEERTRSSYNEQFF.

This clonotype was found many times. The chain has TRBV28 and TRBJ1-1; D uncertain. Germline V lookup: CDR1 MDHEN, CDR2 SYDVKM. Deletions cut 5 bases from V and 6 bases from J, with 10 bases between. The CDR3 has 12 residues. DNA of the CDR3: TGTGCCAGCAGTGTGATGGAGGCTGAAGCTTTCTTT. Translation gives CASSVMEAEAFF.

There are many counts of this clonotype. V is TRBV11-2 and J is TRBJ2-5, with 8 bases that match TRBD2. The CDR3 contains 14 residues. V was clipped by 7 bases and J by 4 bases; unmatched bases: 8. The germline V gene has CDR1 SGHAT and CDR2 FQNNGV. CDR3 residues: CASKRGAGGETQYF. CDR3 bases: TGTGCCAGCAAAAGGGGCGCGGGGGGAGAGACCCAGTACTTC.

Ten or more counts support this clonotype. The gene calls are TRBV5-1 and TRBJ2-7, with D possibly being TRBD2 (6 bases). Germline V gene lookup returns CDR1 SGHRS and CDR2 YFSETQ. The CDR3 has 15 residues. With 0 bases removed from V and 5 bases from J, the gap between germline ends came to 15 bases. CDR3 bases: TGCGCCAGCAGCTTGGGCGGGAATTCACCTAACGAGCAGTACTTC. This gives the protein CASSLGGNSPNEQYF.

There are many counts of this clonotype. The rearrangement uses TRBV7-6 and TRBJ1-1; no clear D gene. The CDR3 loop spans 13 amino acids. Trimming pared 3 bases from V and 8 bases from J, leaving 13 bases between. Germline-derived CDR1 and CDR2 are SGHVS and FNYEAQ. The CDR3 nucleotides read TGTGCCAGCAGCTTCCCGGATGGGAGAGAAGCTTTCTTT. This codes for CASSFPDGREAFF.

This clonotype was counted ten times or more. The chain recombines TRBV20-1 with TRBJ2-7, with 7 bases lining up with TRBD1. With 1 base clipped from V and 2 bases from J, the junction kept 5 bases outside the gene matches. This CDR3 is built from 14 residues. The germline V gene encodes CDR1 DFQATT and CDR2 SNEGSKA (reference sequence). CDR3 amino acids: CSARAPTGTYEQYF. In nucleotides, the CDR3 is TGCAGTGCTAGAGCGCCGACAGGGACCTACGAGCAGTACTTC.

This clonotype was seen ten or more times. CDR3 sequence (DNA): TGTGCCAGCAGTGAAGCAGGGGGTCACTACGAGCAGTACTTC. As protein: CASSEAGGHYEQYF. The chain links TRBV6-1 to TRBJ2-7; weak D call: TRBD1 (6 bases). The germline V gene has CDR1 MNHNS and CDR2 SASEGT. This CDR3 has 14 residues. V lost 0 bases, J lost 3 bases, and 9 bases lay in between.

Ten or more counts support this clonotype. The chain links TRBV10-3 to TRBJ1-1; D uncertain. The CDR3 is 16 residues long. V lost 0 bases and J 5 bases, leaving 16 bases between the germline ends. Per germline, CDR1 ENHRY and CDR2 SYGVKD. The CDR3 is CAISESEQYRETEAFF. The CDR3 bases are TGTGCCATCAGTGAGTCGGAGCAATATCGCGAGACTGAAGCTTTCTTT.

The chain links TRBV2 to TRBJ1-1; the D gene is possibly TRBD1 (5 bases). This CDR3 has 13 amino acids. The ends were cut back, 3 bases at V and 6 bases at J, with 11 bases in the middle. Germline V gene lookup returns CDR1 SNHLY and CDR2 FYNNEI. The CDR3 here is CASSDNVGAEAFF. The CDR3 nucleotides are TGTGCCAGCAGTGATAATGTGGGGGCTGAAGCTTTCTTT.

This clonotype was counted at least ten times. The chain recombines TRBV6-1 with TRBJ1-5; possible D gene TRBD1, 6 bases. This CDR3 is 16 amino acids long. CDR1 is MNHNS and CDR2 is SASEGT in the germline V gene. V dropped 6 bases and J dropped 4 bases, with 19 bases sitting between them. CDR3 nucleotide sequence: TGTGCCAGCAGCGGAGATGACAGGCAATGGAATCAGCCCCAGCATTTT. It codes for CASSGDDRQWNQPQHF.

This clonotype was counted at least ten times. The chain couples TRBV11-2 to TRBJ2-2, with D hard to call. Between the trimmed V and J ends, which lost 5 bases and 5 bases, there was a span of 15 bases. Germline CDR1 and CDR2: SGHAT and FQNNGV. The CDR3 is made up of 15 amino acids. CDR3 sequence: CASSLPESKTGELFF. For the CDR3, the DNA is TGTGCCAGCAGCCTCCCAGAAAGTAAGACCGGGGAGCTGTTTTTT.

The rearrangement joins TRBV20-1 to TRBJ2-2, with 9 bases aligning to TRBD2. The germline CDR1 and CDR2 sequences are DFQATT and SNEGSKA (reference sequence). Losses at the gene ends were 3 bases for V and 6 bases for J; bases not matched to a gene: 8. There are 15 residues in the CDR3. CDR3 loop: CSASSTAGGPGELFF. CDR3 nucleotides: TGCAGTGCTAGCTCCACAGCGGGGGGACCCGGGGAGCTGTTTTTT.

The chain uses TRBV11-1 and TRBJ1-1, with 7 nucleotides matching TRBD1. CDR1 and CDR2 from the germline V gene are SGHAT and FQDESV (reference sequence). The CDR3 length is 15 residues. V trimming: 4 bases; J trimming: 4 bases; junction bases outside the gene matches: 9. This CDR3 reads CASSSEAGGGTEAFF. CDR3 DNA: TGTGCCAGCAGCTCCGAGGCAGGGGGGGGCACTGAAGCTTTCTTT.

This clonotype has a count of ten or more. This chain connects TRBV24-1 to TRBJ2-1; 10 bases agree with TRBD1. J lost 4 bases, V lost 4 bases, and 9 bases had no gene match. CDR1 is KGHDR, CDR2 SFDVKD, per germline. CDR3 length: 17 amino acids. The CDR3, as DNA: TGTGCCACCAGTGAGGGGACAGGGGTAAAATCGTACAATGAGCAGTTCTTC. It yields the protein CATSEGTGVKSYNEQFF.

In its sample, this clonotype ranks as medium-sized (0.01 to 0.1%). The chain has TRBV6-2 or TRBV6-3 and TRBJ2-7; tentatively, D is TRBD1 (5 bases). Germline assignment: CDR1 MNHEY and CDR2 SVGEGT. The CDR3 extends over 12 amino acids. The germline V and J ends were trimmed by 3 bases and 5 bases, with 8 bases remaining between them. CDR3 loop: CASSYAGNEQYF. CDR3 nucleotides: TGTGCCAGCAGTTATGCAGGGAACGAGCAGTACTTC.

The rearrangement uses TRBV4-1 and TRBJ2-7; D is uncertain. Between the trimmed V and J ends, which lost 3 bases and 3 bases, there was a span of 12 bases. Germline V gives CDR1 MGHRA, CDR2 YSYEKL. The CDR3 sequence is 14 residues long. CDR3 coding DNA: TGCGCCAGCAGCCATTACTCGGGTTTCTACGAGCAGTACTTC. Its translation is CASSHYSGFYEQYF.

In its sample, this clonotype was seen many times. This chain uses TRBV7-6 with TRBJ1-4; no firm D call. Trimming shortened V by 5 bases and J by 5 bases, and 12 bases separated the two germline ends. The CDR3 totals 14 residues. Germline CDR1 SGHVS, CDR2 FNYEAQ. DNA for the CDR3: TGTGCCAGCAGCCAAGGAGCCGTAAATGAAAAACTGTTTTTT. Encoded protein: CASSQGAVNEKLFF.

This clonotype was found many times. This chain uses TRBV7-3 with TRBJ1-2, with D tentatively TRBD1 (6 bases). This CDR3 spans 15 amino acids. Germline V CDR1 and CDR2: SGHTA, FQGTGA. Trimming left V 5 bases short and J 2 bases short, with 15 bases between. CDR3 sequence: CASSPTGQTNYGYTF. The CDR3 DNA is TGTGCCAGCAGCCCGACGGGACAAACCAACTATGGCTACACCTTC.

This clonotype was found a few times. This chain joins TRBV7-2 and TRBJ2-3; TRBD2 matches at 11 bases. Per the germline V gene, CDR1 is SGHTA and CDR2 is FQGNSA. The CDR3 contains 15 residues. The ends lost 5 bases at V and 6 bases at J; junction bases unmatched: 7. The CDR3 reads CASSPRASGRDTQYF. CDR3 DNA: TGTGCCAGCAGCCCCCGGGCTAGCGGGAGGGATACGCAGTATTTT.

This clonotype was counted many times. J is TRBJ1-1 and V is TRBV28; D gene uncertain. Germline loops: CDR1 MDHEN, CDR2 SYDVKM. V lost 10 bases and J 9 bases, leaving 18 bases between the germline ends. This CDR3 is 12 amino acids long. The CDR3 region has the DNA TGTGCCACCGAGACGACGATGGTTCAAGCTTTCTTT. This sequence encodes CATETTMVQAFF.

This clonotype came up many times. V gene TRBV5-1 combines with J gene TRBJ1-5, with 8 bases identical to TRBD1. The CDR3 totals 14 residues. The ends lost 4 bases at V and 8 bases at J; junction bases unmatched: 8. Germline CDR1 reads SGHRS; CDR2 reads YFSETQ. CDR3 nucleotide sequence: TGCGCCAGCAGCCCCGGGACAGGTCTCGAGCCCCAGCATTTT. Its protein product is CASSPGTGLEPQHF.

The chain recombines TRBV4-1 with TRBJ2-7; 7 bases map to TRBD1. V gave up 5 bases and J gave up 5 bases; unmatched junction bases: 9. Germline loops: CDR1 MGHRA, CDR2 YSYEKL. The CDR3 runs 14 residues. CDR3 in amino acids: CASSGTGDGNEQYF. The CDR3 DNA follows: TGCGCCAGCAGCGGAACAGGGGATGGGAACGAGCAGTACTTC.

The genes are TRBV7-9 and TRBJ2-3; D is ambiguous. CDR1 and CDR2 from the germline V gene are SEHNR and FQNEAQ (reference sequence). Between the trimmed V and J ends, which lost 3 bases and 0 bases, there was a span of 7 bases. The CDR3 consists of 14 residues. The CDR3 spells CASSFDTSTDTQYF. The CDR3 region has the DNA TGTGCCAGCAGCTTCGACACAAGCACAGATACGCAGTATTTT.

This clonotype was seen ten or more times. The CDR3 DNA is TGTGCCAGCAGCTCCCCACTAGCGGGAGGCAAGGATGAGCAGTTCTTC. Translating gives CASSSPLAGGKDEQFF. The gene calls are TRBV5-4 and TRBJ2-1, with 12 bases fitting TRBD2. The germline gives CDR1 SGHNT, CDR2 YYREEE (reference sequence). The junction had 9 bases not matched to a gene; V was cut back by 3 bases and J by 8 bases. The CDR3 extends over 16 amino acids. The variable domain in full, with the rest retrieved from reference TRBV5-4 and TRBJ2-1, is ETGVTQSPTHLIKTRGQQVTLRCSSQSGHNTVSWYQQALGQGPQFIFQYYREEENGRGNFPPRFSGLQFPNYSSELNVNALELDDSALYLCASSSPLAGGKDEQFFGPGTRLTVL.

This clonotype was counted only a few times. The rearrangement links TRBV18 to TRBJ2-3, with 10 bases aligning to TRBD1. V was pared by 2 bases and J by 4 bases, with 0 bases of the junction left unmatched. The length of the CDR3 is 14 residues. Germline CDR1 reads KGHSH; CDR2 reads LQKENI. The CDR3 sequence: CASSPGTGADTQYF. The DNA of the CDR3 is TGTGCCAGCTCACCAGGGACAGGGGCAGATACGCAGTATTTT.